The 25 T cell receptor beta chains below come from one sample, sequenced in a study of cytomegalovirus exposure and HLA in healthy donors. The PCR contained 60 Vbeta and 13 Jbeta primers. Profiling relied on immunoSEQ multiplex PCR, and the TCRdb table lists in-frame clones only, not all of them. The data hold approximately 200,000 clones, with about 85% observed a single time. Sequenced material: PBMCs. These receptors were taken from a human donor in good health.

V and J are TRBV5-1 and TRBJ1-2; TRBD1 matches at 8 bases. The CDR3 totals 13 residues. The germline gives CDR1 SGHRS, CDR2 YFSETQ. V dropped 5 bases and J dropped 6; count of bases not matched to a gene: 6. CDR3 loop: CASREQGAHGYTF. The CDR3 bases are TGCGCCAGCAGGGAGCAGGGGGCGCATGGCTACACCTTC.

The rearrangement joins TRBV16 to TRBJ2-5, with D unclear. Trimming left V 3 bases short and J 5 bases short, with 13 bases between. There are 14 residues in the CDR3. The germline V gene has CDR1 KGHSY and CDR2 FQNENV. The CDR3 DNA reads TGTGCCAGCAGCCAGACAACCCCCAGGGAGACCCAGTACTTC. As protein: CASSQTTPRETQYF.

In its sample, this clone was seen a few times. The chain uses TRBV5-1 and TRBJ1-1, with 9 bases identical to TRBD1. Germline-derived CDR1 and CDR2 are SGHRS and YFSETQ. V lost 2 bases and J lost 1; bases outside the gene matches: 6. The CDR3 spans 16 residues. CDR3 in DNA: TGCGCCAGCAGCTTCGACAGGGGGTATGGGAACACTGAAGCTTTCTTT. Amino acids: CASSFDRGYGNTEAFF.

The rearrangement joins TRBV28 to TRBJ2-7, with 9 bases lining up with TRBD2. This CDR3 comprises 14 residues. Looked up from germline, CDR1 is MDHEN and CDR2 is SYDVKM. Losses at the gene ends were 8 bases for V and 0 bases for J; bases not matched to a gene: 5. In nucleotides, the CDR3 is TGTGCCAGCTATACTAGCGGGCACTCCTACGAGCAGTACTTC. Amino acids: CASYTSGHSYEQYF.

The CDR3 coding sequence is TGTGCCAGCAGTTCCCTCCGTGAGGCAGGAGGAGCTTTCTTT. This encodes CASSSLREAGGAFF. V is TRBV27 and J is TRBJ1-1; no clear D gene. Germline CDR1 is MNHEY and CDR2 is SMNVEV (reference sequence). Between the trimmed V and J ends, which lost 4 bases and 10 bases, there was a span of 19 bases. The CDR3 covers 14 residues.

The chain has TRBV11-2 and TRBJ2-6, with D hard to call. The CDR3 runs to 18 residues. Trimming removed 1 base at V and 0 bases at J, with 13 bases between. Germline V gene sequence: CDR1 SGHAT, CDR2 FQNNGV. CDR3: CASSLVPGIASGANVLTF. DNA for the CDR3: TGTGCCAGCAGCTTAGTGCCGGGTATCGCCTCTGGGGCCAACGTCCTGACTTTC.

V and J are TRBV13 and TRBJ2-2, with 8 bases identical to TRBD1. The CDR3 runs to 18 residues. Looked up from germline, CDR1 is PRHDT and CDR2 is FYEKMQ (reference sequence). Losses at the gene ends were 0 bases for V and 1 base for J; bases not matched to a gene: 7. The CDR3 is CASSLGRGDRMNTGELFF. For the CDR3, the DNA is TGTGCCAGCAGCTTAGGAAGGGGGGACAGGATGAACACCGGGGAGCTGTTTTTT.

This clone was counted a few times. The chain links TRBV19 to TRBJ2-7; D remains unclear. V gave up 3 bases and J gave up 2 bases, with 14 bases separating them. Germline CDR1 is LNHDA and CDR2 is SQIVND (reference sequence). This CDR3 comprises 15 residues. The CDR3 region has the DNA TGTGCCAGTAGTATGCGGCACGCCTCTCCCTACGAGCAGTACTTC. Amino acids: CASSMRHASPYEQYF.

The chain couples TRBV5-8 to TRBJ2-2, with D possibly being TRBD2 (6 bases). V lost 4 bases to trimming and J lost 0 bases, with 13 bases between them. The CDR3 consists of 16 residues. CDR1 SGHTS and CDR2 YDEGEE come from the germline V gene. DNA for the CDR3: TGTGCCAGCAGCCTGGCGGGACTCACGAACACCGGGGAGCTGTTTTTT. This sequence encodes CASSLAGLTNTGELFF. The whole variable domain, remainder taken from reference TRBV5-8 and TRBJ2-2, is EAGVTQSPTHLIKTRGQQATLRCSPISGHTSVYWYQQALGLGLQFLLWYDEGEERNRGNFPPRFSGRQFPNYSSELNVNALELEDSALYLCASSLAGLTNTGELFFGEGSRLTVL.

Written as DNA, the CDR3 is TGTGCCAGCAGTTTGGATTCGCCGGGACAGTCTAGCGAGCAGTACTTC. Translating gives CASSLDSPGQSSEQYF. V gene TRBV27 combines with J gene TRBJ2-7, with 7 positions matching TRBD1. From germline, CDR1 is MNHEY and CDR2 SMNVEV (reference sequence). The ends lost 3 bases at V and 6 bases at J; junction bases unmatched: 14. This CDR3 contains 16 residues.

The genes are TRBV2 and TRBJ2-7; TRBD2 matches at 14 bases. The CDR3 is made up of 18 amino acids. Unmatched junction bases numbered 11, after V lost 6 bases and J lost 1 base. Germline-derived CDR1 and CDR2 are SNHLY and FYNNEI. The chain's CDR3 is CASRRTGTSGRSSYEQYF. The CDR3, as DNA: TGTGCCAGCAGAAGAACCGGGACTAGCGGGAGAAGTTCCTACGAGCAGTACTTC.

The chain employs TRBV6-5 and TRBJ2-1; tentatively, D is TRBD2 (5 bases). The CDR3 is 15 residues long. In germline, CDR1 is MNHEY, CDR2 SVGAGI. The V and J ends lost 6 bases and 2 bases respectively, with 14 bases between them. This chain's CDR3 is CASRASGWTYNEQFF. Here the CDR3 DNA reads TGTGCCAGCAGAGCCTCGGGGTGGACCTACAATGAGCAGTTCTTC.

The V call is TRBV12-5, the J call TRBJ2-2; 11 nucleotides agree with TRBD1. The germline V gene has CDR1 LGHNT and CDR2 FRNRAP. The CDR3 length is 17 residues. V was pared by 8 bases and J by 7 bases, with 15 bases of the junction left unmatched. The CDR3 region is CASRPSTGQGANGELFF. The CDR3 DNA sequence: TGTGCTAGTAGACCGTCGACCGGACAGGGGGCTAACGGGGAGCTGTTTTTT.

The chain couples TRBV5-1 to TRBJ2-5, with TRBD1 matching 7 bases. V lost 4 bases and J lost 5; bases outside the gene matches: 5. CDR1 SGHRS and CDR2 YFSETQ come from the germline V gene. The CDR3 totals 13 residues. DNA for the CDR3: TGCGCCAGCAGCCCGACAGGGCGGGAGACCCAGTACTTC. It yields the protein CASSPTGRETQYF.

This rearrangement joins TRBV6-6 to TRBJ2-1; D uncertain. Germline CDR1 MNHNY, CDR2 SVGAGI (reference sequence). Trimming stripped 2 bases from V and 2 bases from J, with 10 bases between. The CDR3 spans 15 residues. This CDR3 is CASSYITAAYNEQFF. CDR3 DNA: TGTGCCAGCAGTTACATCACAGCCGCCTACAATGAGCAGTTCTTC.

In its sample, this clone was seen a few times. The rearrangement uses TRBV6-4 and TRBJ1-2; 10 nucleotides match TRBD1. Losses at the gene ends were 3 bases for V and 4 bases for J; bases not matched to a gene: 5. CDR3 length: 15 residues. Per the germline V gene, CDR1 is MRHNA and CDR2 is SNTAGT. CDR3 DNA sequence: TGTGCCAGCAGTGAATCCGGGACAGGGGTCTATGGCTACACCTTC. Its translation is CASSESGTGVYGYTF.

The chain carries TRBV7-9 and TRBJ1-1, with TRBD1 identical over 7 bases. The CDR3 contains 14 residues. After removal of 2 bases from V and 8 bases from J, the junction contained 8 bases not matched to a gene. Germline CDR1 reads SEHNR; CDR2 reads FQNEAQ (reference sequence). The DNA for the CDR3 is TGTGCCAGCAGCTTAAACAGGGGAGGTCTAGAAGCTTTCTTT. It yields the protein CASSLNRGGLEAFF.

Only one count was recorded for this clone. CDR3 sequence: CASSPLGGESYEQYF. CDR3 nucleotides: TGTGCCAGCAGCCCCTTAGGGGGGGAAAGCTACGAGCAGTACTTC. The gene calls are TRBV14 and TRBJ2-7; D may be TRBD2 (7 bases). Germline assignment: CDR1 SGHDN and CDR2 FVKESK. This CDR3 has 15 residues. V was shortened by 4 bases and J by 3 bases, with 16 bases between the two germline ends. Full variable domain (rest looked up from reference TRBV14 and TRBJ2-7): EAGVTQFPSHSVIEKGQTVTLRCDPISGHDNLYWYRRVMGKEIKFLLHFVKESKQDESGMPNNRFLAERTGGTYSTLKVQPAELEDSGVYFCASSPLGGESYEQYFGPGTRLTVT.

CDR3 amino acids: CASSLSKPGNTIYF. The CDR3 nucleotides are TGTGCCAGCAGTTTATCGAAGCCCGGAAACACCATATATTTT. The gene calls are TRBV28 and TRBJ1-3; D remains unclear. Germline CDR1 MDHEN, CDR2 SYDVKM. The CDR3 is 14 amino acids. Trimming cost V 1 base and J 4 bases, with 8 bases left between them.

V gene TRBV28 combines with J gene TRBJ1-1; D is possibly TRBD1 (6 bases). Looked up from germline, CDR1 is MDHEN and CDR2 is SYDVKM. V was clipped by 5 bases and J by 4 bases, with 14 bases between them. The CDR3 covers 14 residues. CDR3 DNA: TGTGCCAGCAGTCCGCTACAGGGATTCACTGAAGCTTTCTTT. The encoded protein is CASSPLQGFTEAFF.

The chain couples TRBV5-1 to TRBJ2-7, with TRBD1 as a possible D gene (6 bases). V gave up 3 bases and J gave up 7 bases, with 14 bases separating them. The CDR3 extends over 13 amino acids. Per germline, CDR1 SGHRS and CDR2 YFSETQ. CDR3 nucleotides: TGCGCCAGCAGCTGGGGGCGCAGGGGTGAGCAGTACTTC. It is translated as CASSWGRRGEQYF.

The CDR3 nucleotides read TGTGCCAGCAGCTTAGTGGGTGGGTTACAGGTTGGAGAAAAACTGTTTTTT. Translation gives CASSLVGGLQVGEKLFF. The rearrangement links TRBV7-9 to TRBJ1-4, with D possibly matching TRBD1 (5 bases). V was clipped by 1 base and J by 8 bases, with 20 bases between them. The CDR3 loop spans 17 amino acids. Germline V CDR1 and CDR2: SEHNR, FQNEAQ (reference sequence).

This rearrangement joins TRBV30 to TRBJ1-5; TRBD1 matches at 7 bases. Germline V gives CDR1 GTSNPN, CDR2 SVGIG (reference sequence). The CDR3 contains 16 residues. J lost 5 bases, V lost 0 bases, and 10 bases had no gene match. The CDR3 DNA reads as TGTGCCTGGAGTGTAAAAAAGACAGGGAAAGATCAGCCCCAGCATTTT. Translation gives CAWSVKKTGKDQPQHF. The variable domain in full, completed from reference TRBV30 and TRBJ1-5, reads SQTIHQWPATLVQPVGSPLSLECTVEGTSNPNLYWYRQAAGRGLQLLFYSVGIGQISSEVPQNLSASRPQDRQFILSSKKLLLSDSGFYLCAWSVKKTGKDQPQHFGDGTRLSIL.

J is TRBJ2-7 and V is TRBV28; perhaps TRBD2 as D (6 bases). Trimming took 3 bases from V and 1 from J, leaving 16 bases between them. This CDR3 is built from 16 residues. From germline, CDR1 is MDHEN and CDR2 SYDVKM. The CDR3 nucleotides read TGTGCCAGCAGTTTTGACCTGGAGGGATTATCCTACGAGCAGTACTTC. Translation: CASSFDLEGLSYEQYF. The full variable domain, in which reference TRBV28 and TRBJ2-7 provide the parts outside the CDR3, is DVKVTQSSRYLVKRTGEKVFLECVQDMDHENMFWYRQDPGLGLRLIYFSYDVKMKEKGDIPEGYSVSREKKERFSLILESASTNQTSMYLCASSFDLEGLSYEQYFGPGTRLTVT.

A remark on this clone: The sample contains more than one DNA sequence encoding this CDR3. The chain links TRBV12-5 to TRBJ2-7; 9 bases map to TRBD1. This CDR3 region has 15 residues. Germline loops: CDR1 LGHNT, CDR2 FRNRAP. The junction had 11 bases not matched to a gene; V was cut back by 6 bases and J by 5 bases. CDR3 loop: CASGLPGQGSDEQYF. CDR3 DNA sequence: TGTGCTAGTGGGTTACCGGGACAGGGAAGCGACGAGCAGTACTTC.